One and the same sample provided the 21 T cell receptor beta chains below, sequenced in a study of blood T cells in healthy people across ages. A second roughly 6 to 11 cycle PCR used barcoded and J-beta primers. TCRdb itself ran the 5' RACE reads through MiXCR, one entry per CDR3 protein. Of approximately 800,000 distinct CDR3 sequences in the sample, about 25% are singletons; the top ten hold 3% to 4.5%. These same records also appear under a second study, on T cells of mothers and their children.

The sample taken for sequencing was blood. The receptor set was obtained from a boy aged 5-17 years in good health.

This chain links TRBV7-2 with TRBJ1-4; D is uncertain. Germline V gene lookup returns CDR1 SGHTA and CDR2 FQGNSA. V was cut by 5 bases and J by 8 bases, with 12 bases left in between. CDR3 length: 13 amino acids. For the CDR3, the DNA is TGTACCAGCAGCAACCAATCCCGGGAAAAACTGTTTTTT. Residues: CTSSNQSREKLFF.

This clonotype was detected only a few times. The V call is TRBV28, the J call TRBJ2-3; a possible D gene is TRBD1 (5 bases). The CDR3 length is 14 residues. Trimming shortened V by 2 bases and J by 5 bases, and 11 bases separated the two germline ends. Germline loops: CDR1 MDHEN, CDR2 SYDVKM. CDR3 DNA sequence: TGTGCCAGCAGTTTAGACAGTTTCATAGATACGCAGTATTTT. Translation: CASSLDSFIDTQYF.

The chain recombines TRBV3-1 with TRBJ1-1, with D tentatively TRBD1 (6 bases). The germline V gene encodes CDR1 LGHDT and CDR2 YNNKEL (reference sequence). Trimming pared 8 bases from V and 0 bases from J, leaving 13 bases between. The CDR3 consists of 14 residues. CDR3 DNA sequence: TGTGCCAGCCGAACAGGGTTAATGAACACTGAAGCTTTCTTT. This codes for CASRTGLMNTEAFF. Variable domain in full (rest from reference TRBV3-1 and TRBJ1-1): DTAVSQTPKYLVTQMGNDKSIKCEQNLGHDTMYWYKQDSKKFLKIMFSYNNKELIINETVPNRFSPKSPDKAHLNLHINSLELGDSAVYFCASRTGLMNTEAFFGQGTRLTVV.

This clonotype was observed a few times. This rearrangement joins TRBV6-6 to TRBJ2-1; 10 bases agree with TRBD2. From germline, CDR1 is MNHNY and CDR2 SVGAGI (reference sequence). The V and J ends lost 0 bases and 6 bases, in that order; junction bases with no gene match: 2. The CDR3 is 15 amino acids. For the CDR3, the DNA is TGTGCCAGCAGTTACTCGTCTAGCGGGAGCAATGAGCAGTTCTTC. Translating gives CASSYSSSGSNEQFF.

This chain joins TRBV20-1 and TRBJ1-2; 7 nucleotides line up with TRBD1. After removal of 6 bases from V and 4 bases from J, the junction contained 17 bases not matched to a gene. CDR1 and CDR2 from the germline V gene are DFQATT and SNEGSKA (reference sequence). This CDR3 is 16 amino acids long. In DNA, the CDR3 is TGCAGTGCGCGAGAGGACGATCCGGACAGGCCCTATGGCTACACCTTC. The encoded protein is CSAREDDPDRPYGYTF.

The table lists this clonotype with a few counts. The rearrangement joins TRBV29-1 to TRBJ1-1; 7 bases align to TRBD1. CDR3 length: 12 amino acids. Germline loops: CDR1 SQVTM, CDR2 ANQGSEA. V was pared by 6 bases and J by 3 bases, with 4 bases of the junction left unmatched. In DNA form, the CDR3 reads TGCAGCGTGGAGGGGGCTGACACTGAAGCTTTCTTT. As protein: CSVEGADTEAFF.

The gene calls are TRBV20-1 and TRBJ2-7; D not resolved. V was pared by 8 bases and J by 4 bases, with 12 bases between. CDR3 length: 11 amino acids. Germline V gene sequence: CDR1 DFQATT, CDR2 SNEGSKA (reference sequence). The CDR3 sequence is CSLKGSYEQYF. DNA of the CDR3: TGCAGTCTAAAGGGCAGTTACGAGCAGTACTTC.

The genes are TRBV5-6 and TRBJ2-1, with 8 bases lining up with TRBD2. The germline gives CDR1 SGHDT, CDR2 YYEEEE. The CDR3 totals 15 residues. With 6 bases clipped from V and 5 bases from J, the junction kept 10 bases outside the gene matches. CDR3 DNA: TGTGCCAGCATTGCCAGACTAGCGAGTAACAATGAGCAGTTCTTC. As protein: CASIARLASNNEQFF.

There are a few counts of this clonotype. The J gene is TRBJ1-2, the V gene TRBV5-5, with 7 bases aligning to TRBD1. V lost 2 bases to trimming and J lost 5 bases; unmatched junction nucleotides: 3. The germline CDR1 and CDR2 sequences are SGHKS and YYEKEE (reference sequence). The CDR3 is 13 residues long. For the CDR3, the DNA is TGTGCCAGCAGCTTTGCAGGGGGGTATGGCTACACCTTC. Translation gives CASSFAGGYGYTF. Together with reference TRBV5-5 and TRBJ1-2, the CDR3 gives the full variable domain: DAGVTQSPTHLIKTRGQQVTLRCSPISGHKSVSWYQQVLGQGPQFIFQYYEKEERGRGNFPDRFSARQFPNYSSELNVNALLLGDSALYLCASSFAGGYGYTFGSGTRLTVV.

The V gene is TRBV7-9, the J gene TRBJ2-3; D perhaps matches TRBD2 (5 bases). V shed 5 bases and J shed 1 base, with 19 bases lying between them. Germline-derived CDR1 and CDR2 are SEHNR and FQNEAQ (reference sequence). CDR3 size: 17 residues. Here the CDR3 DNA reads TGTGCCAGCAGCACCGTACCTGGCAGCGGACGCACAGATACGCAGTATTTT. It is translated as CASSTVPGSGRTDTQYF.

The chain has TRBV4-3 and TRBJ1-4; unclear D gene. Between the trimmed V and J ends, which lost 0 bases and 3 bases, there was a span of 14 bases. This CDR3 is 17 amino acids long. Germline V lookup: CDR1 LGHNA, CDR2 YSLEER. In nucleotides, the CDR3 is TGCGCCAGCAGCCAAGAAGGAAGGGTTTCGGCTAATGAAAAACTGTTTTTT. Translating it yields CASSQEGRVSANEKLFF.

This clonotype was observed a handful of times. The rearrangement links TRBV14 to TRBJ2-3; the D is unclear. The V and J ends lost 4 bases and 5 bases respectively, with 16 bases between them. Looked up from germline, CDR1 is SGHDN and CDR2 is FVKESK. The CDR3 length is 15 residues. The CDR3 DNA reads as TGTGCCAGCAGCCCCTCGACCATTACTAAAGATACGCAGTATTTT. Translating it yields CASSPSTITKDTQYF.

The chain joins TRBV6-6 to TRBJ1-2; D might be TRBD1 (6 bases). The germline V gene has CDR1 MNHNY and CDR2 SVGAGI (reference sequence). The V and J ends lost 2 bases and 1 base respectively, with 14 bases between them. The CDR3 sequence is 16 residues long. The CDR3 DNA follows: TGTGCCAGCAGTTACGAGGGGGGGGCTCATAACTATGGCTACACCTTC. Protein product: CASSYEGGAHNYGYTF.

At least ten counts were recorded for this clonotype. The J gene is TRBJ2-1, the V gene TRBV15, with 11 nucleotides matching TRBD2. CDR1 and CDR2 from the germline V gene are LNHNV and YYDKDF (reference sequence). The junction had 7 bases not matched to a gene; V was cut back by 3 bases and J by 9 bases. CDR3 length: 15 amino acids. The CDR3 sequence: CATSSIAGGQGEQFF. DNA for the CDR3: TGTGCCACCAGCAGTATAGCGGGAGGGCAGGGTGAGCAGTTCTTC.

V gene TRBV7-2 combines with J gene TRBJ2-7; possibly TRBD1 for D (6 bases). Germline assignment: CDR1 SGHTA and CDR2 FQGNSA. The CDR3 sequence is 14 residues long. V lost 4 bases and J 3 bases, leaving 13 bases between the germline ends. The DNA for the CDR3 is TGTGCCAGCAGCTCTGACAGGTCGTACTACGAGCAGTACTTC. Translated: CASSSDRSYYEQYF.

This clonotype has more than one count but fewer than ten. CDR3 amino acids: CASSDLQGVETQYF. In DNA, the CDR3 is TGTGCCAGCAGTGATCTACAGGGCGTAGAGACCCAGTACTTC. The chain combines TRBV25-1 with TRBJ2-5, with D perhaps matching TRBD1 (6 bases). Germline CDR1 MGHDK, CDR2 SYGVNS. CDR3 size: 14 residues. Deletions cut 3 bases from V and 4 bases from J, with 12 bases between. The full variable domain, with the rest looked up from reference TRBV25-1 and TRBJ2-5, is EADIYQTPRYLVIGTGKKITLECSQTMGHDKMYWYQQDPGMELHLIHYSYGVNSTEKGDLSSESTVSRIRTEHFPLTLESARPSHTSQYLCASSDLQGVETQYFGPGTRLLVL.

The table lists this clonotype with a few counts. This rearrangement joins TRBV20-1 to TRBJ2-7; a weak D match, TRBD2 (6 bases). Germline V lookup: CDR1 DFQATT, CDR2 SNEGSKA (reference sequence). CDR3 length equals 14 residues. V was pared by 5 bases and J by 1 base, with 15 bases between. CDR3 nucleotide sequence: TGCAGTGCTCTCGGGACTCAGATTTCCTACGAGCAGTACTTC. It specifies CSALGTQISYEQYF.

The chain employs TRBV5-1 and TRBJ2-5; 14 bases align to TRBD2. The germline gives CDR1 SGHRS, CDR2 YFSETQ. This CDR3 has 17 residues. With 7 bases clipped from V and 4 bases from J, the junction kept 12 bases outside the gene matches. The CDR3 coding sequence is TGCGCCAGCCACCCCGGGACTAGCGGGGGCCGAGGAGAGACCCAGTACTTC. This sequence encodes CASHPGTSGGRGETQYF.

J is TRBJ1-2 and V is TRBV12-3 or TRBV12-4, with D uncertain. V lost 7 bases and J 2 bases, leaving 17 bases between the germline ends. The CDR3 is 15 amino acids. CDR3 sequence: CASTLWESFNYGYTF. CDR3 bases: TGTGCCAGCACCCTCTGGGAATCTTTCAACTATGGCTACACCTTC.

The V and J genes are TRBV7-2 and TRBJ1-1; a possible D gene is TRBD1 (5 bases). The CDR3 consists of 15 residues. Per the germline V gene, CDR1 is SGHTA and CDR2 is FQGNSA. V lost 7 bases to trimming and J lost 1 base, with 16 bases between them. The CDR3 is CASKREGLANTEAFF. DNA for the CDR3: TGTGCCAGCAAACGGGAGGGGCTCGCGAACACTGAAGCTTTCTTT.

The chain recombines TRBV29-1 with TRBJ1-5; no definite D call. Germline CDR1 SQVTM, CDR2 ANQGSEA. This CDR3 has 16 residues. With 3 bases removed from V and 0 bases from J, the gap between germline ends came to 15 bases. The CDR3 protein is CSVEVSEDYSNQPQHF. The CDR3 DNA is TGCAGCGTTGAGGTATCGGAAGACTATAGCAATCAGCCCCAGCATTTT.